The 8 T cell receptor beta chains in this list originate from one sample, sequenced in a study of blood T cell repertoires in COVID-19. TCRdb's table, derived via immunoSEQ multiplex PCR, lists solely in-frame clones and lacks some. The sample has approximately 85,000 clones, about 85% seen once. The sequencing input was peripheral blood. These TCRs come from a woman aged 70 to 79 with active or convalescent COVID-19.

The chain recombines TRBV5-1 with TRBJ2-3; TRBD2 matches at 11 bases. The germline V gene encodes CDR1 SGHRS and CDR2 YFSETQ. The CDR3 sequence is 15 residues long. V gave up 6 bases and J gave up 3 bases; unmatched junction bases: 6. In DNA, the CDR3 is TGCGCCAGCACCGTGACTAGCGGGGCGACAGATACGCAGTATTTT. Encoded protein: CASTVTSGATDTQYF.

The rearrangement uses TRBV4-3 and TRBJ1-1; D ambiguous. Germline assignment: CDR1 LGHNA and CDR2 YSLEER. V was cut by 0 bases and J by 4 bases, with 12 bases left in between. The CDR3 is 15 residues long. The CDR3 DNA reads TGCGCCAGCAGCCAAGAGTACTTTGCGGGCACTGAAGCTTTCTTT. This encodes CASSQEYFAGTEAFF.

In its sample, this clone was seen once. The rearrangement links TRBV11-2 to TRBJ1-1, with 9 bases that match TRBD1. V lost 5 bases to trimming and J lost 5 bases; unmatched junction nucleotides: 18. The CDR3 is 18 amino acids. Germline V gives CDR1 SGHAT, CDR2 FQNNGV. The CDR3 nucleotides are TGTGCCAGCAGCCCACCCCCGGGACAGGGAAGGAGGCATACTGAAGCTTTCTTT. Its protein product is CASSPPPGQGRRHTEAFF.

The chain links TRBV2 to TRBJ2-7; the D gene is possibly TRBD2 (5 bases). The germline CDR1 and CDR2 sequences are SNHLY and FYNNEI. The CDR3 extends over 15 amino acids. V dropped 6 bases and J dropped 0 bases, with 15 bases sitting between them. CDR3: CASSVLRASSYEQYF. The CDR3, as DNA: TGTGCCAGCAGCGTTTTGAGGGCAAGCTCCTACGAGCAGTACTTC.

The V and J genes are TRBV3-1 (or the pseudogene TRBV3-2) and TRBJ1-2; maybe TRBD1 (5 bases). The germline CDR1 and CDR2 sequences are LGHDT and YNNKEL (reference sequence). The CDR3 runs 16 residues. V lost 0 bases and J 8 bases, leaving 19 bases between the germline ends. The CDR3 DNA follows: TGTGCCAGCAGCCAAGACACCAAGGGGTTCGGGCAGGGCTACACCTTC. Protein sequence: CASSQDTKGFGQGYTF.

Concerning this clone itself: At one of its ends the junction is not consistent with the germline gene, which may arise from a read error. The gene calls are TRBV5-6 and TRBJ2-1; D not resolved. Looked up from germline, CDR1 is SGHDT and CDR2 is YYEEEE. The CDR3 is made up of 11 amino acids. The CDR3 spells CASSINKEQFF. DNA for the CDR3: TGTGCCAGCAGCATAAACAAGGAGCAGTTCTTC.

The chain carries TRBV7-2 and TRBJ2-1; TRBD2 aligns across 10 bases. With 7 bases clipped from V and 1 base from J, the junction kept 1 base outside the gene matches. CDR1 SGHTA and CDR2 FQGNSA come from the germline V gene. The CDR3 length is 14 residues. The CDR3 here is CASKRGGSYNEQFF. In nucleotides, the CDR3 is TGTGCCAGCAAGCGGGGGGGTTCCTACAATGAGCAGTTCTTC.

This rearrangement joins TRBV28 to TRBJ2-7; D may be TRBD1 (6 bases). V gave up 5 bases and J gave up 2 bases, with 10 bases separating them. This CDR3 has 13 amino acids. Germline assignment: CDR1 MDHEN and CDR2 SYDVKM. The CDR3 region has the DNA TGTGCCAGCAGTAAACAGGGCCCCTACGAGCAGTACTTC. This sequence encodes CASSKQGPYEQYF.